The entry below gives a single T cell receptor (beta chain) sequence along with its context. It was cDNA, reverse transcribed from extracted RNA, that served as the sequencing template. TCRdb's copy holds only in-frame clones and misses some; the assay was immunoSEQ multiplex PCR. Of 100,000 to 150,000 clones detected, around 60% appear once; the ten largest clones hold 4.5%. CDR1 and CDR2 from the germline V gene are SGHVS and FQNEAQ. The V end lost 1 base, the J end lost 2 bases, and 12 bases lay between the germline ends. The CDR3 extends over 16 amino acids. The data are from a study of CD8+ T cells in alopecia areata. Study-level background: Those treated were given oral tofacitinib at 5 to 10 mg twice daily.

The TCR originated in a human donor with alopecia areata. The sample in question was CD4+ T cells sorted from blood, obtained at week 0. V and J are TRBV7-8 and TRBJ1-3; no definite D call. CDR3 sequence (DNA): TGTGCCAGCAGCTTAGTTTCTGGGGTGACTGGAAACACCATATATTTT. This encodes CASSLVSGVTGNTIYF.